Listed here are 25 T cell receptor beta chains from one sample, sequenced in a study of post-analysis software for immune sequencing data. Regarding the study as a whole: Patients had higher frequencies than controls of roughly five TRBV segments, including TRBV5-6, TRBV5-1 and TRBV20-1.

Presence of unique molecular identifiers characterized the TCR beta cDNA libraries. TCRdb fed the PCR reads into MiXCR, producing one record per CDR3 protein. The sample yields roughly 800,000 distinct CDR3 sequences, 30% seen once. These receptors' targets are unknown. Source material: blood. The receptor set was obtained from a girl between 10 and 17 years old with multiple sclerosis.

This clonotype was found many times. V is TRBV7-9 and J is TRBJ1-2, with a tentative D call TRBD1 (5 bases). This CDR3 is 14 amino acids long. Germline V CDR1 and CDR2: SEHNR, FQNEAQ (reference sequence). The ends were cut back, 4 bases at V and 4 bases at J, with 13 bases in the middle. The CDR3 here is CASSYPGTAYGYTF. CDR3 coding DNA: TGTGCCAGCAGCTACCCCGGGACGGCCTATGGCTACACCTTC.

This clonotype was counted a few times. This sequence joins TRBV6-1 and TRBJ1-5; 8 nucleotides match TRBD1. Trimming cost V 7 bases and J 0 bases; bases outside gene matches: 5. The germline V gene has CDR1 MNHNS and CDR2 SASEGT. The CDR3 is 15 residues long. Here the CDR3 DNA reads TGTGCCAGCATCATGGACAGGGCTAGCAATCAGCCCCAGCATTTT. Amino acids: CASIMDRASNQPQHF.

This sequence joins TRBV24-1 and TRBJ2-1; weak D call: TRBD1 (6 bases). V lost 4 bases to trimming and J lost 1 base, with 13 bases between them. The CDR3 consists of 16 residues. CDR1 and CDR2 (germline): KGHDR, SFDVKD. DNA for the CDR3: TGTGCCACCAGTGAAAGCGACAGGAGGTCCTACAATGAGCAGTTCTTC. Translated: CATSESDRRSYNEQFF.

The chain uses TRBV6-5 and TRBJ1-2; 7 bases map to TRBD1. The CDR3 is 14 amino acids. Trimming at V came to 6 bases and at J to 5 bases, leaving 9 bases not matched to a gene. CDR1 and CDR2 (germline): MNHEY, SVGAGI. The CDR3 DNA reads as TGTGCCAGCAGCAGACAGGGTTACGATTATGGCTACACCTTC. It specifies CASSRQGYDYGYTF.

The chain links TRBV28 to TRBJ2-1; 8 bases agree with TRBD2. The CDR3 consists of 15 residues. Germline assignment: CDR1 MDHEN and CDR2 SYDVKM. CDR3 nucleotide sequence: TGTACCCTCCAGCAGCGGGGGAGCTCCTACAATGAGCAGTTCTTC. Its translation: CTLQQRGSSYNEQFF.

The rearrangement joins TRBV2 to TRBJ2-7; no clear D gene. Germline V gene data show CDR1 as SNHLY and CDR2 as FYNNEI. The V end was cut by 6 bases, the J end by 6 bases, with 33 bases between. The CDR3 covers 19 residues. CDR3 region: CASRDHYPWVLSRIGEQYF. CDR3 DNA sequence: TGTGCCAGCAGAGATCATTACCCGTGGGTCCTCTCGCGAATCGGCGAGCAGTACTTC.

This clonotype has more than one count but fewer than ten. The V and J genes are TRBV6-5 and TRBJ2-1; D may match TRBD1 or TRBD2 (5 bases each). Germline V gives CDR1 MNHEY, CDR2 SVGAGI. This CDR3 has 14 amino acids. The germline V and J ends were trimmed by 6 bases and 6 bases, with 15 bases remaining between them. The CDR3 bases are TGTGCCAGCAGAGGGCCCCGGGGACCCAATGAGCAGTTCTTC. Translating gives CASRGPRGPNEQFF.

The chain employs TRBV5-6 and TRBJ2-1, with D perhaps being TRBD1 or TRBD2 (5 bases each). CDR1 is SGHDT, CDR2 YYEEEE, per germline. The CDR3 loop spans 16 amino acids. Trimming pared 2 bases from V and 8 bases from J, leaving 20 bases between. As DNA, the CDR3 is TGTGCCAGCAGCTTAAATGTGGGACCCATGGGCCATGAGCAGTTCTTC. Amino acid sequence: CASSLNVGPMGHEQFF.

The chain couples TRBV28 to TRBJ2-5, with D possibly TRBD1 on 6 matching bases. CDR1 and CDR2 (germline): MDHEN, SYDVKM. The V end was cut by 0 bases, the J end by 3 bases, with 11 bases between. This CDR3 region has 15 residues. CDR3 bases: TGTGCCAGCAGTTTATGGTCAGCAGGGGAAGAGACCCAGTACTTC. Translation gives CASSLWSAGEETQYF.

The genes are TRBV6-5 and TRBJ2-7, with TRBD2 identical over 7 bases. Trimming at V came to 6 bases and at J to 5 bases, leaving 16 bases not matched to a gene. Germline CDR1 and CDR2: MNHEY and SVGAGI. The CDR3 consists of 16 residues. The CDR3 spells CASRSAGLPTRNEQYV. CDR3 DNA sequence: TGTGCCAGCAGGTCCGCGGGACTACCGACTCGGAACGAGCAGTACGTC.

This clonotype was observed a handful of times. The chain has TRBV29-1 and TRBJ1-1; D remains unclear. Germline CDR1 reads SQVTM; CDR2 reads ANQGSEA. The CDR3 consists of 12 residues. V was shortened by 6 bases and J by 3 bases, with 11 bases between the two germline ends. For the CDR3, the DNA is TGCAGCGTCGCCGACCTGCACACTGAAGCTTTCTTT. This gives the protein CSVADLHTEAFF.

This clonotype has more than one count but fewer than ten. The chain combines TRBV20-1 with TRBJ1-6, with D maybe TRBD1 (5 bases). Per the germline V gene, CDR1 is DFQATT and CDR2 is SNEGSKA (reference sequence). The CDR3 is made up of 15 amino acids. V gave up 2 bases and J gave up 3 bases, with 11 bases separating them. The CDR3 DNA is TGCAGTGCTAGAATCTCGACAGACTATAATTCACCCCTCCACTTT. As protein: CSARISTDYNSPLHF.

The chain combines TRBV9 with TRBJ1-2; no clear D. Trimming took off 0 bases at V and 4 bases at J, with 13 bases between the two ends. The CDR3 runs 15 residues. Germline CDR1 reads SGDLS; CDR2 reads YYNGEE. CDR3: CASSVDGKGGYGYTF. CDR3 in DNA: TGTGCCAGCAGCGTAGACGGCAAGGGCGGCTATGGCTACACCTTC.

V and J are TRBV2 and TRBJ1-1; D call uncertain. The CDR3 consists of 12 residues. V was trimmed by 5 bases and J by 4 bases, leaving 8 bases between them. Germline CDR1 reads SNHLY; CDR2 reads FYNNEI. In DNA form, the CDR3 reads TGTGCCAGCAGTCGCGGGAGCACTGAAGCTTTCTTT. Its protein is CASSRGSTEAFF.

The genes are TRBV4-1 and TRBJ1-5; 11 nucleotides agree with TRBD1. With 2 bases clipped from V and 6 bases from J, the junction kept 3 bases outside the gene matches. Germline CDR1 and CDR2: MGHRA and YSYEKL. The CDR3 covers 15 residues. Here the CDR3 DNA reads TGCGCCAGCAGCCAATCGGACAGGGGGCGTCAGCCCCAGCATTTT. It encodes CASSQSDRGRQPQHF.

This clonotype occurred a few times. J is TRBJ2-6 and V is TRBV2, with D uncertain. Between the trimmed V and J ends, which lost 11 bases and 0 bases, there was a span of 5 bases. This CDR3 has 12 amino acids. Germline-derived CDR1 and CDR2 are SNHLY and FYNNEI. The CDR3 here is CAEPSGANVLTF. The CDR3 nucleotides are TGTGCCGAACCCTCTGGGGCCAACGTCCTGACTTTC.

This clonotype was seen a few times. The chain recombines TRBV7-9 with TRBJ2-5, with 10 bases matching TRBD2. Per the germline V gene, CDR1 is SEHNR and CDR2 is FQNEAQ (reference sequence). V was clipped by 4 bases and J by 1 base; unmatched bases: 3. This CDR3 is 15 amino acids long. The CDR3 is CASSSLAGAQETQYF. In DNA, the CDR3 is TGTGCCAGCAGCTCTCTAGCGGGAGCCCAAGAGACCCAGTACTTC.

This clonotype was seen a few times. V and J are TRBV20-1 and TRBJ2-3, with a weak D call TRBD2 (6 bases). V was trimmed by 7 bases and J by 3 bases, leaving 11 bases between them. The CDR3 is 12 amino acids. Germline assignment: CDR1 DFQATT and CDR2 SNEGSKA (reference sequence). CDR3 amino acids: CSVREQTDTQYF. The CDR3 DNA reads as TGCAGTGTACGGGAGCAGACAGATACGCAGTATTTT.

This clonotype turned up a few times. This chain's CDR3 is CASSQTSRTMNYEQYF. The DNA of the CDR3 is TGTGCCAGCAGCCAGACGTCTCGGACGATGAACTACGAGCAGTACTTC. The chain has TRBV6-2 or TRBV6-3 and TRBJ2-7; D remains ambiguous. The germline CDR1 and CDR2 sequences are MNHEY and SVGEGT. CDR3 length equals 16 residues. Trimming shortened V by 6 bases and J by 3 bases, and 21 bases separated the two germline ends.

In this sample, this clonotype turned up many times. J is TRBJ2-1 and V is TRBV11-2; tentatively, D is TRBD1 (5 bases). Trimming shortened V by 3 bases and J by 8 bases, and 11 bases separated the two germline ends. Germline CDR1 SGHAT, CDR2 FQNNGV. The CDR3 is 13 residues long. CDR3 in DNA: TGTGCCAGCAGCTTTGAAAGGGGCGATGAGCAGTTCTTC. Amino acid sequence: CASSFERGDEQFF.

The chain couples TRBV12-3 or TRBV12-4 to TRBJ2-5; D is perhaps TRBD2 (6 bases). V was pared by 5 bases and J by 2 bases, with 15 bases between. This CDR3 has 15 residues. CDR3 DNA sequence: TGTGCCAGCAGTCCCGGGGGAGTTCTGCAAGAGACCCAGTACTTC. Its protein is CASSPGGVLQETQYF.

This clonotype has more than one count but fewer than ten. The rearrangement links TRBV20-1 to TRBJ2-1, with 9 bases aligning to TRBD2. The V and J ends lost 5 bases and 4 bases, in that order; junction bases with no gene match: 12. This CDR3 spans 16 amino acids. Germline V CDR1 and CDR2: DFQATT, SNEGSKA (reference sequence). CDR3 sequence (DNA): TGCAGTGCTCTACCGAAGACTAGCGGATTTTACAATGAGCAGTTCTTC. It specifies CSALPKTSGFYNEQFF.

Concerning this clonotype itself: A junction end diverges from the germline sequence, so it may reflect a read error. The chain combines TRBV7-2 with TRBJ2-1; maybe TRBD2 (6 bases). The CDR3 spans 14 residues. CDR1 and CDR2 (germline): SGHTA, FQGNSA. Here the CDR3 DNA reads TGTGCCAGCAGCTTGGACTGGCGGGGCAATGGGCAGTTCTTC. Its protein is CASSLDWRGNGQFF.

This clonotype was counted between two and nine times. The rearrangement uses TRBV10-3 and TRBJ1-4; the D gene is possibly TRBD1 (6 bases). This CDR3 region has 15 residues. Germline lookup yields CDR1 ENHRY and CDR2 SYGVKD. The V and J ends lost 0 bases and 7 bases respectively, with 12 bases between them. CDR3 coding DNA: TGTGCCATCAGTGAGTCGACAGGAGGTAGTGAAAAACTGTTTTTT. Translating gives CAISESTGGSEKLFF.

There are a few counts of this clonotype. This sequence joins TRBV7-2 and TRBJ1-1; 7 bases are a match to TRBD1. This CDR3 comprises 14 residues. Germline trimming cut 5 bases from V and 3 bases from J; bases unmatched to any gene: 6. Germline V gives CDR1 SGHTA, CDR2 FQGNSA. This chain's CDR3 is CASSRHRGDTEAFF. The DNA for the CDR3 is TGTGCCAGCAGCCGTCACAGGGGAGACACTGAAGCTTTCTTT.